These 2 T cell receptor beta chains originate from one sample sequenced in a study of blood T cells in healthy people across ages. Next came a second PCR, run for about 7 to 11 cycles, which used a sample-barcoded 5' primer along with a J-beta primer mix. Via MiXCR, TCRdb re-called the 5' RACE reads, giving one row per CDR3 protein. Of about 630,000 distinct CDR3 sequences listed, roughly 21% are singletons. Material for sequencing was blood. Receptor source: a man aged 70-80 years in good health.

This clonotype occurred a few times. The CDR3 is CASSFKDFRTDTQYF. CDR3 DNA: TGTGCCAGCAGTTTCAAGGACTTCCGCACAGATACGCAGTATTTT. The V gene is TRBV12-3 or TRBV12-4, the J gene TRBJ2-3; D is possibly TRBD2 (5 bases). Trimming stripped 3 bases from V and 1 base from J, with 11 bases between. The CDR3 runs 15 residues.

V is TRBV29-1 and J is TRBJ1-1; a possible D gene is TRBD1 (6 bases). Germline CDR1 SQVTM, CDR2 ANQGSEA. The ends were cut back, 7 bases at V and 7 bases at J, with 13 bases in the middle. The CDR3 sequence is 11 residues long. DNA of the CDR3: TGCAGCGGGCAACAGGGATATGAAGCTTTCTTT. This gives the protein CSGQQGYEAFF.